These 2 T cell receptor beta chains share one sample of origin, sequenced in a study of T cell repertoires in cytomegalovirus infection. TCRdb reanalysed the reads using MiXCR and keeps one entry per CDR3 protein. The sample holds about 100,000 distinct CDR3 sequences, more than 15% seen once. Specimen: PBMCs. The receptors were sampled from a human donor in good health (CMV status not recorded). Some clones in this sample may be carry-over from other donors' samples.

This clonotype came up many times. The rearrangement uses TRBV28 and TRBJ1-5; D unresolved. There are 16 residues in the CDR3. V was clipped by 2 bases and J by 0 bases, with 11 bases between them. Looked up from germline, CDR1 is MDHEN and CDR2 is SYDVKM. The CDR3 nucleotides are TGTGCCAGCAGTTTACCAGGCATCCCTAGCAATCAGCCCCAGCATTTT. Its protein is CASSLPGIPSNQPQHF.

CDR3 in amino acids: CAISEWETAYEQYF. The CDR3 DNA follows: TGTGCCATCAGTGAGTGGGAGACTGCCTACGAGCAGTACTTC. The rearrangement joins TRBV10-3 to TRBJ2-7, with a tentative D call TRBD2 (5 bases). Deletions cut 1 base from V and 2 bases from J, with 9 bases between. Germline V gene data show CDR1 as ENHRY and CDR2 as SYGVKD. The CDR3 is 14 residues long.